One and the same sample provided the 10 T cell receptor beta chains below, sequenced in a study of T cells in Graves' hyperthyroidism and ophthalmopathy. Amplified TCR beta CDR3 regions derived from RNA transcripts. The HTBI primer set was used in a first-round RT-PCR of the TCR CDR3. TCRdb re-analysed the multiplex PCR reads in MiXCR, keeping a single row per CDR3 protein. This table has about 320,000 distinct CDR3 sequences, approximately 15% appearing once. Material: blood. Receptors originate from a man aged 30 to 39 with Graves' hyperthyroidism.

This clonotype showed up many times. V and J are TRBV6-5 and TRBJ2-1; a weak D match, TRBD2 (7 bases). V lost 0 bases to trimming and J lost 7 bases, with 19 bases between them. The CDR3 loop spans 17 amino acids. Germline V gene sequence: CDR1 MNHEY, CDR2 SVGAGI. CDR3 amino acids: CASSYSMWGGTRNEQFF. CDR3 DNA: TGTGCCAGCAGTTACTCGATGTGGGGGGGGACAAGGAATGAGCAGTTCTTC.

Remarks on this clonotype: One base away lies a much larger clone, so this may be a sequencing read error. The chain uses TRBV7-9 and TRBJ1-1; possibly TRBD1 for D (6 bases). CDR1 and CDR2 from the germline V gene are SEHNR and FQNEAQ (reference sequence). V lost 4 bases and J lost 3, with 12 bases in between. This CDR3 spans 14 amino acids. CDR3 sequence reads: CASSSKGGYTEAFF. CDR3 DNA sequence: TGTGCCAGCAGCTCAAAAGGGGGGTACACTGAAGCTTTCTTT. Supplemented by reference TRBV7-9 and TRBJ1-1, the full variable domain reads DTGVSQNPRHKITKRGQNVTFRCDPISEHNRLYWYRQTLGQGPEFLTYFQNEAQLEKSRLLSDRFSAERPKGSFSTLEIQRTEQGDSAMYLCASSSKGGYTEAFFGQGTRLTVV.

By proportion, this clonotype is large (0.1 to 1%). The V call is TRBV12-3 or TRBV12-4, the J call TRBJ1-1; weak D call: TRBD1 (6 bases). Deletions cut 2 bases from V and 3 bases from J, with 10 bases between. The CDR3 spans 14 residues. The CDR3 sequence: CASSLTAGDTEAFF. The CDR3 region has the DNA TGTGCCAGCAGTTTAACGGCAGGGGACACTGAAGCTTTCTTT.

The chain employs TRBV10-2 and TRBJ2-2, with unresolved D. CDR3 length: 13 residues. CDR1 is WSHSY, CDR2 SAAADI, per germline. Trimming took 7 bases from V and 6 from J, leaving 12 bases between them. The CDR3 coding sequence is TGCGCCAGCATAAAAGGAGTCCCCGGGGAGCTGTTTTTT. It yields the protein CASIKGVPGELFF.

Notes on this clonotype: Since a much larger clone is just one base distant, this may be a read error. The V gene is TRBV11-2, the J gene TRBJ1-1; D unclear. There are 14 residues in the CDR3. Trimming pared 6 bases from V and 8 bases from J, leaving 19 bases between. Germline-derived CDR1 and CDR2 are SGHAT and FQNNGV. CDR3 nucleotide sequence: TGTGCCAGCAGGGCGTTGGGAGTTGGGGTAGAAGCTTTCTTT. Its translation: CASRALGVGVEAFF.

This clonotype was found a few times. V gene TRBV12-3 or TRBV12-4 combines with J gene TRBJ2-5; 9 bases agree with TRBD1. V lost 6 bases, J lost 0 bases, and 14 bases stayed unmatched. CDR3 size: 18 residues. The CDR3 spells CASSTWTGAVGNQETQYF. The DNA for the CDR3 is TGTGCCAGCAGCACGTGGACAGGGGCGGTAGGGAACCAAGAGACCCAGTACTTC.

The table lists this clonotype with many counts. This sequence joins TRBV12-3 or TRBV12-4 and TRBJ1-1, with D possibly TRBD1 on 5 matching bases. The CDR3 has 13 amino acids. V gave up 5 bases and J gave up 4 bases, with 11 bases separating them. Here the CDR3 reads CASSPGGPTEAFF. The CDR3 DNA reads TGTGCCAGCAGTCCCGGGGGTCCCACTGAAGCTTTCTTT.

This clonotype was seen more than once but under ten times. The V gene is TRBV5-1, the J gene TRBJ1-2; TRBD1 matches at 8 bases. The CDR3 runs to 14 residues. CDR1 and CDR2 from the germline V gene are SGHRS and YFSETQ. Trimming cost V 1 base and J 7 bases; bases outside gene matches: 6. The CDR3 DNA reads TGCGCCAGCAGCTTGTCTCCAGGGGGCGGTGGCTACACCTTC. Translating it yields CASSLSPGGGGYTF. The full variable domain, in which reference TRBV5-1 and TRBJ1-2 provide the parts outside the CDR3, is KAGVTQTPRYLIKTRGQQVTLSCSPISGHRSVSWYQQTPGQGLQFLFEYFSETQRNKGNFPGRFSGRQFSNSRSEMNVSTLELGDSALYLCASSLSPGGGGYTFGSGTRLTVV.

Points on this clonotype: Being one base from a much bigger clone, this may be a read error. This chain uses TRBV27 with TRBJ2-7; 7 nucleotides match TRBD1. The CDR3 is 14 residues long. The V gene's germline CDR1 is MNHEY and CDR2 SMNVEV (reference sequence). CDR3 loop: CTSRQIQTGDEQYF. The CDR3 DNA reads TGTACCAGCAGACAAATACAAACAGGGGACGAGCAGTACTTC.

This clonotype was observed at least ten times. The chain employs TRBV28 and TRBJ1-1; 8 bases are a match to TRBD1. Losses at the gene ends were 6 bases for V and 6 bases for J; bases not matched to a gene: 15. The length of the CDR3 is 16 residues. Germline V lookup: CDR1 MDHEN, CDR2 SYDVKM. The CDR3 spells CASSRVLTGDWSEAFF. The CDR3 nucleotides read TGTGCCAGCAGCCGAGTATTGACAGGGGACTGGTCTGAAGCTTTCTTT.